The subject of this entry is one T cell receptor (beta chain). Method: immunoSEQ multiplex PCR; TCRdb's copy keeps in-frame clones and lacks some. The repertoire holds some 140,000 clones, less than 97% seen once, with over 0.35% in the top ten. Per the germline V gene, CDR1 is MNHEY and CDR2 is SMNVEV (reference sequence). The CDR3 runs 12 residues. Trimming removed 7 bases at V and 2 bases at J, with 7 bases between. The source of the sample is a study of T cell changes during pregnancy in multiple sclerosis. The sequence derives from a female donor with multiple sclerosis, enrolled in a pregnancy study. The source was peripheral blood, collected after pregnancy. The genes are TRBV27 and TRBJ2-3, with D unclear. The CDR3 nucleotides read TGTGCCAGCACCCTTTTCACAGATACGCAGTATTTT. Amino acid sequence: CASTLFTDTQYF.